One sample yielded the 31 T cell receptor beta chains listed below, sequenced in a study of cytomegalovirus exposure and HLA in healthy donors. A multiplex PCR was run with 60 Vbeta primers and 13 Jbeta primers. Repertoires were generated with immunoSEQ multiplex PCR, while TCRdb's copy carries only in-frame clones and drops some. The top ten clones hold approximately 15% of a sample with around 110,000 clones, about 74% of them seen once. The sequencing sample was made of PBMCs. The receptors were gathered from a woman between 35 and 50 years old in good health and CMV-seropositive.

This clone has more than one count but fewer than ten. The CDR3 loop is CSAGEASGGYTF. The CDR3 coding sequence is TGCAGCGCTGGTGAAGCCTCCGGGGGCTACACCTTC. The gene calls are TRBV29-1 and TRBJ1-2; D not resolved. Germline V lookup: CDR1 SQVTM, CDR2 ANQGSEA. Trimming shortened V by 7 bases and J by 8 bases, and 17 bases separated the two germline ends. The CDR3 extends over 12 amino acids.

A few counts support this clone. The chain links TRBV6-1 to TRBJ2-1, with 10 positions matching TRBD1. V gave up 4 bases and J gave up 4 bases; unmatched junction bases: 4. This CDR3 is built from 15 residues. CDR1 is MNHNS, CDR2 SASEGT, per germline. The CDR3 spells CASSVRTGGYNEQFF. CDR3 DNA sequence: TGTGCCAGCAGTGTGCGGACAGGGGGTTACAATGAGCAGTTCTTC.

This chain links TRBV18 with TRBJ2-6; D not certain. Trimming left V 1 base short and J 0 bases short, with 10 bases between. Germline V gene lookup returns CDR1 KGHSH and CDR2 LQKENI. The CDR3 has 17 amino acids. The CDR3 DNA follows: TGTGCCAGCTCACCACGTATAGTTGTCTCTGGGGCCAACGTCCTGACTTTC. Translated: CASSPRIVVSGANVLTF. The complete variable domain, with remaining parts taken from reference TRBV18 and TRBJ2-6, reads NAGVMQNPRHLVRRRGQEARLRCSPMKGHSHVYWYRQLPEEGLKFMVYLQKENIIDESGMPKERFSAEFPKEGPSILRIQQVVRGDSAAYFCASSPRIVVSGANVLTFGAGSRLTVL.

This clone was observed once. The CDR3 reads CASSLFAEGTEAFF. CDR3 nucleotide sequence: TGTGCCAGCAGCTTATTTGCGGAGGGTACTGAAGCTTTCTTT. V usage is TRBV7-9 and J usage is TRBJ1-1; D is unclear. Germline V lookup: CDR1 SEHNR, CDR2 FQNEAQ (reference sequence). The ends were cut back, 2 bases at V and 5 bases at J, with 12 bases in the middle. The CDR3 totals 14 residues.

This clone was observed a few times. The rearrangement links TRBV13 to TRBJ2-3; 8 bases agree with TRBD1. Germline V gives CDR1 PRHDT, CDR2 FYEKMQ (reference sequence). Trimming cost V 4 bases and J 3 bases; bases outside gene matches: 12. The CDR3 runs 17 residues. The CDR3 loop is CASSSSGWQGATDTQYF. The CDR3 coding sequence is TGTGCCAGCAGCTCTTCGGGGTGGCAGGGGGCGACAGATACGCAGTATTTT.

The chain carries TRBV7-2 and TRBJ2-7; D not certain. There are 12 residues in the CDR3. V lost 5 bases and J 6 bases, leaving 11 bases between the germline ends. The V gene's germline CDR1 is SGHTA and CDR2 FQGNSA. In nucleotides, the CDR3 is TGTGCCAGCAGCCCTTATCGCGGCGAGCAGTACTTC. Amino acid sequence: CASSPYRGEQYF.

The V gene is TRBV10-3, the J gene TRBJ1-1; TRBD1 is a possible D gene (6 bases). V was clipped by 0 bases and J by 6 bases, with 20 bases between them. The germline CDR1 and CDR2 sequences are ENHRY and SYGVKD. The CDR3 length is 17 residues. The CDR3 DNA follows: TGTGCCATCAGTGAGTCGTCGTACAGGGTCCCTCGTTCTGAAGCTTTCTTT. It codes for CAISESSYRVPRSEAFF.

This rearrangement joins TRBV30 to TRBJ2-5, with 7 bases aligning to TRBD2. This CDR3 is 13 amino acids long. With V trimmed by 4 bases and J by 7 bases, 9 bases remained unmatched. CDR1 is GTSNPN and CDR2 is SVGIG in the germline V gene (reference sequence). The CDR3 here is CAWTLGGEGTQYF. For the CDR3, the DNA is TGTGCCTGGACTTTGGGAGGGGAGGGGACCCAGTACTTC. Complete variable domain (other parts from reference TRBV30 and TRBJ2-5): SQTIHQWPATLVQPVGSPLSLECTVEGTSNPNLYWYRQAAGRGLQLLFYSVGIGQISSEVPQNLSASRPQDRQFILSSKKLLLSDSGFYLCAWTLGGEGTQYFGPGTRLLVL.

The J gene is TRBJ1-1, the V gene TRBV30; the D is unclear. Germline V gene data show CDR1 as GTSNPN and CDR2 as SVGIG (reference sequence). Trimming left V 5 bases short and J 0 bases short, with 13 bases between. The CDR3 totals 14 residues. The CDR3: CAWGIGRLNTEAFF. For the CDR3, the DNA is TGTGCCTGGGGTATCGGCAGGCTGAACACTGAAGCTTTCTTT.

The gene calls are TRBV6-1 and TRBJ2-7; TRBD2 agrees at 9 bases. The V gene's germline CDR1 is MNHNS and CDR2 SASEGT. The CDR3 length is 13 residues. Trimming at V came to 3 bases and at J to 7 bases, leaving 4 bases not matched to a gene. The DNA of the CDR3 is TGTGCCAGCAGTGATCTAGCGGGGACGGAGCAGTACTTC. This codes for CASSDLAGTEQYF.

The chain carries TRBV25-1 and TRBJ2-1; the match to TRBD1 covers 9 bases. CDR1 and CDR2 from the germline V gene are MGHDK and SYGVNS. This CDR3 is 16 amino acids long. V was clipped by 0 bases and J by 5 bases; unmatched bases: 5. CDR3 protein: CASSEYERTGDNEQFF. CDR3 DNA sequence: TGTGCCAGCAGTGAATATGAGAGGACAGGGGACAATGAGCAGTTCTTC.

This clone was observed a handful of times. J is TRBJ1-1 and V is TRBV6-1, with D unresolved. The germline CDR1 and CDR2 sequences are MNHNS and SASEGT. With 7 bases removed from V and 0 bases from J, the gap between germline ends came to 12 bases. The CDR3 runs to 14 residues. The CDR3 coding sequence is TGTGCCAGCAACCCAGCGGCCATGAACACTGAAGCTTTCTTT. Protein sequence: CASNPAAMNTEAFF.

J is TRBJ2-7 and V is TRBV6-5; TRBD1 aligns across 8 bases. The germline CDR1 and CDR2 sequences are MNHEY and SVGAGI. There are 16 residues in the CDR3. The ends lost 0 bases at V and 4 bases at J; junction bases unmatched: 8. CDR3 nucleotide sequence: TGTGCCAGCAGTTACTCGTCTGCCAGGGGGCTATACGAGCAGTACTTC. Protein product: CASSYSSARGLYEQYF.

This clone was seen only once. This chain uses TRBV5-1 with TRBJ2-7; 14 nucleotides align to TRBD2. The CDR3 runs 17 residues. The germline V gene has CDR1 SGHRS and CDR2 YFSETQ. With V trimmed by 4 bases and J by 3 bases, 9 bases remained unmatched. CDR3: CASSTGLAGGSGYEQYF. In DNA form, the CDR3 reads TGCGCCAGCAGCACAGGACTAGCGGGGGGATCGGGCTACGAGCAGTACTTC.

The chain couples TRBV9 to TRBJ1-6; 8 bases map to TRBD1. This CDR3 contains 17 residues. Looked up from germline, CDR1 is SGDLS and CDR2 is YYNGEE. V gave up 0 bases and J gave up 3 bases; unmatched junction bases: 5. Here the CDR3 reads CASSVAGDRFYNSPLHF. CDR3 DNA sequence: TGTGCCAGCAGCGTAGCGGGGGACAGGTTCTATAATTCACCCCTCCACTTT.

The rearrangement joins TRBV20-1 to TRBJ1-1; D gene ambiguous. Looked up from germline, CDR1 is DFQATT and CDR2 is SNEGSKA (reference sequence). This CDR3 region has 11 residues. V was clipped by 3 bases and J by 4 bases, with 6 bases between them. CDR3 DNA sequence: TGCAGTGCTAGCAGATTCACTGAAGCTTTCTTT. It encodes CSASRFTEAFF.

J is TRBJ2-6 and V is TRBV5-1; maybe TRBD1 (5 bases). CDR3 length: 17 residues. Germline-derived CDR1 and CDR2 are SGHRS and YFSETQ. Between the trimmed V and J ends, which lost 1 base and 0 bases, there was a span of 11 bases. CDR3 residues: CASSLRAGASGANVLTF. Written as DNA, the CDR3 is TGCGCCAGCAGCTTGAGGGCTGGGGCCTCTGGGGCCAACGTCCTGACTTTC.

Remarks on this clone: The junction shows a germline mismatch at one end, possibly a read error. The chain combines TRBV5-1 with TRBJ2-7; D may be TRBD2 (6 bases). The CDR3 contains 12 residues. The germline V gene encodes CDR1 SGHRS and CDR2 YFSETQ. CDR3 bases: TGCGCCAGCAGATTGGCGGGGTACGAGCAGTACTTC. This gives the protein CASRLAGYEQYF.

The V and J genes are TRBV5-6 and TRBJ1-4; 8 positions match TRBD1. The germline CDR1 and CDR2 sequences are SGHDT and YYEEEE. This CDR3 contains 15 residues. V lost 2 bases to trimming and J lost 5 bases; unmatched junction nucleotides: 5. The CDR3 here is CASSFGQGRNEKLFF. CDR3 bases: TGTGCCAGCAGCTTCGGACAGGGAAGGAATGAAAAACTGTTTTTT.

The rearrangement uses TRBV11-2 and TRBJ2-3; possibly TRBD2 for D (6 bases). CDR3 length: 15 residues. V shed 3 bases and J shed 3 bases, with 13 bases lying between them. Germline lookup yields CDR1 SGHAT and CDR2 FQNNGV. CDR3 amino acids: CASSLVGGRTDTQYF. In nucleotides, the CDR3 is TGTGCCAGCAGCTTGGTTGGGGGGAGGACAGATACGCAGTATTTT.

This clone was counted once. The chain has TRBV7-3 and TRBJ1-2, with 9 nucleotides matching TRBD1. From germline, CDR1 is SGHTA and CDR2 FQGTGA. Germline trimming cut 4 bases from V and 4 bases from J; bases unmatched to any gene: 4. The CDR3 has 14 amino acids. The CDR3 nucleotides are TGTGCCAGCAGCTCGGGACAGGGTGGCTATGGCTACACCTTC. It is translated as CASSSGQGGYGYTF.

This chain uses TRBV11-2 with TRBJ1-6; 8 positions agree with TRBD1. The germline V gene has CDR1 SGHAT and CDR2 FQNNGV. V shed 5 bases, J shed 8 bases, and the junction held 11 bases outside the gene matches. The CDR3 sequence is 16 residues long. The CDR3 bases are TGTGCCAGCAGCACTCGGACAGGGTGGGTTTATTCACCCCTCCACTTT. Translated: CASSTRTGWVYSPLHF.

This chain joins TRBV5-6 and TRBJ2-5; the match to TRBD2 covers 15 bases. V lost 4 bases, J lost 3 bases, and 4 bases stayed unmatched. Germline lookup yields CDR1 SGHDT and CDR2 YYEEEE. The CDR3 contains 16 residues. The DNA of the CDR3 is TGTGCCAGCAGCCAACGGACTAGCGGGGGGGAAGAGACCCAGTACTTC. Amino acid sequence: CASSQRTSGGEETQYF.

Here the CDR3 reads CASSLASSTEAFF. Here the CDR3 DNA reads TGTGCCAGCAGCTTAGCTTCTTCCACTGAAGCTTTCTTT. The chain employs TRBV7-9 and TRBJ1-1; D remains ambiguous. V lost 0 bases and J 4 bases, leaving 6 bases between the germline ends. Germline lookup yields CDR1 SEHNR and CDR2 FQNEAQ (reference sequence). CDR3 length: 13 amino acids.

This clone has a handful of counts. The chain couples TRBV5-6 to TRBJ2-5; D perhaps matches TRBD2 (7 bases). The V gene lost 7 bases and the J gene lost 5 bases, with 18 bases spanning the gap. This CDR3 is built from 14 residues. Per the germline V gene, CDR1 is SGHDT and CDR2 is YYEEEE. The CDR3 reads CASFVGGGSETQYF. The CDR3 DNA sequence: TGTGCCAGCTTCGTAGGGGGGGGCTCGGAGACCCAGTACTTC.

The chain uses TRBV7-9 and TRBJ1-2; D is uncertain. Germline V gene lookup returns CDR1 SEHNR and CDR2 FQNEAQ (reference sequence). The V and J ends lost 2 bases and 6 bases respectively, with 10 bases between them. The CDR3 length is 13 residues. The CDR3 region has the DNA TGTGCCAGCAGCTTATGGGCAGCCGATGGCTACACCTTC. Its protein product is CASSLWAADGYTF.

The CDR3 sequence is CASSYSGDTSGNTIYF. The DNA for the CDR3 is TGTGCCAGCAGTTACTCGGGCGATACCTCTGGAAACACCATATATTTT. This chain joins TRBV6-5 and TRBJ1-3; no firm D call. The CDR3 sequence is 16 residues long. Germline V gives CDR1 MNHEY, CDR2 SVGAGI. Between the trimmed V and J ends, which lost 0 bases and 0 bases, there was a span of 9 bases.

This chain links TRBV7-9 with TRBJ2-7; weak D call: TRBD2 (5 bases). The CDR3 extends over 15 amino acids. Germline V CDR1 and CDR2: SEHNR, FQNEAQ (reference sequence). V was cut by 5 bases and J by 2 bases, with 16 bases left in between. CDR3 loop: CASSPFLGSPYEQYF. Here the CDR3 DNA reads TGTGCCAGCAGCCCCTTTCTTGGGAGTCCCTACGAGCAGTACTTC.

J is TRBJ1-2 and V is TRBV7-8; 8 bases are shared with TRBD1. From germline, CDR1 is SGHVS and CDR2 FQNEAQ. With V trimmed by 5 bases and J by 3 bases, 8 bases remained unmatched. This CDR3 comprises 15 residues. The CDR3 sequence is CASSKDRDEDYGYTF. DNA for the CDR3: TGTGCCAGCAGCAAGGACAGGGACGAAGACTATGGCTACACCTTC.

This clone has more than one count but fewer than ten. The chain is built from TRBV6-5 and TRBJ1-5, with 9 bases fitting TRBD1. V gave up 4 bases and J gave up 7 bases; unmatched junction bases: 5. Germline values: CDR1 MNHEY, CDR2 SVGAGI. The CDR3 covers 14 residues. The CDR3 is CASSSGTGHQPQHF. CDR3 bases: TGTGCCAGCAGTTCCGGGACAGGGCACCAGCCCCAGCATTTT.

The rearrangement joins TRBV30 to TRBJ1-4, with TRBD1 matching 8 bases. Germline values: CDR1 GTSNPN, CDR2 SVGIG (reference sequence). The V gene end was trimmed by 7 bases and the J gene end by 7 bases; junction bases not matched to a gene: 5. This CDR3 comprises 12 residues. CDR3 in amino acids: CALGQGIEKLFF. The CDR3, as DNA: TGTGCCTTAGGACAGGGAATTGAAAAACTGTTTTTT. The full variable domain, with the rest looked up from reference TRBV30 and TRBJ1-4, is SQTIHQWPATLVQPVGSPLSLECTVEGTSNPNLYWYRQAAGRGLQLLFYSVGIGQISSEVPQNLSASRPQDRQFILSSKKLLLSDSGFYLCALGQGIEKLFFGSGTQLSVL.